Listed below are T cell receptor beta chains from one sample, sequenced in a study of cytomegalovirus exposure and HLA in healthy donors. Sequencing was performed with immunoSEQ multiplex PCR; in TCRdb, only in-frame clones are kept and a portion is missing. Of around 140,000 clones in the sample, approximately 79% are singletons; the top ten hold 2.9%. Material: PBMCs. These receptors were taken from a woman in her twenties or thirties in good health and CMV-seronegative. CDR3s include the opening cysteine and the closing phenylalanine or tryptophan. Each record gives: CDR3 protein, CDR3 DNA, J gene, clone size, V gene, D gene. D genes are given only for firm matches. Rows may omit the clone size; those that give it use once, few, many or a size class.

CDR3 protein: CATSSPDREIVETQYF
CDR3 DNA: TGTGCCACCAGCTCCCCGGACAGGGAGATTGTTGAGACCCAGTACTTC
J gene: TRBJ2-5
clone size: .
V gene: TRBV15
D gene: TRBD1

CDR3 protein: CAISESISGIDEQYF
CDR3 DNA: TGTGCCATCAGTGAGTCTATTAGCGGGATCGACGAGCAGTACTTC
J gene: TRBJ2-7
clone size: few
V gene: TRBV10-3
D gene: TRBD2

CDR3 protein: CASSLDRGRETQYF
CDR3 DNA: TGTGCCAGCAGCTTGGACAGGGGGAGGGAGACCCAGTACTTC
J gene: TRBJ2-5
clone size: .
V gene: TRBV7-2
D gene: TRBD1

CDR3 protein: CASSAGLGSGETQYF
CDR3 DNA: TGTGCCAGCAGCGCCGGACTAGGCTCGGGGGAGACCCAGTACTTC
J gene: TRBJ2-5
clone size: once
V gene: TRBV7-3
D gene: TRBD2

CDR3 protein: CASSYRAGEGYGYTF
CDR3 DNA: TGTGCCAGCAGTTACCGGGCAGGGGAAGGCTATGGCTACACCTTC
J gene: TRBJ1-2
clone size: .
V gene: TRBV6-5
D gene: .

CDR3 protein: CASSYSMASNTGELFF
CDR3 DNA: TGTGCCAGCAGTTACTCGATGGCATCGAACACCGGGGAGCTGTTTTTT
J gene: TRBJ2-2
clone size: .
V gene: TRBV6-5
D gene: .

CDR3 protein: CASSYLQGADTQYF
CDR3 DNA: TGTGCCAGCAGCTATCTACAGGGAGCAGATACGCAGTATTTT
J gene: TRBJ2-3
clone size: .
V gene: TRBV9
D gene: .

CDR3 protein: CASSLFGTGKTSYEQYF
CDR3 DNA: TGTGCCAGCAGTTTATTTGGAACAGGGAAGACCTCCTACGAGCAGTACTTC
J gene: TRBJ2-7
clone size: .
V gene: TRBV27
D gene: .

CDR3 protein: CASSLAPGPYNEQFF
CDR3 DNA: TGCGCCAGCAGCTTGGCCCCAGGGCCCTACAATGAGCAGTTCTTC
J gene: TRBJ2-1
clone size: .
V gene: TRBV5-1
D gene: .

CDR3 protein: CASSFSGNTEAFF
CDR3 DNA: TGTGCCAGCAGTTTCTCAGGGAACACTGAAGCTTTCTTT
J gene: TRBJ1-1
clone size: .
V gene: TRBV6-1
D gene: .

CDR3 protein: CASSQAWRFDPYEQYF
CDR3 DNA: TGTGCCAGCAGTCAAGCCTGGCGGTTTGACCCCTACGAGCAGTACTTC
J gene: TRBJ2-7
clone size: few
V gene: TRBV4-2
D gene: .

CDR3 protein: CASSRVQGAPTEAFF
CDR3 DNA: TGTGCCAGCAGTCGAGTCCAGGGGGCGCCCACTGAAGCTTTCTTT
J gene: TRBJ1-1
clone size: .
V gene: TRBV28
D gene: TRBD1

CDR3 protein: CASAPQSSYNEQFF
CDR3 DNA: TGTGCCAGCGCGCCACAGAGCTCCTACAATGAGCAGTTCTTC
J gene: TRBJ2-1
clone size: once
V gene: TRBV9
D gene: .

CDR3 protein: CASSSQPYSNQPQHF
CDR3 DNA: TGTGCCAGCAGCTCACAGCCTTATAGCAATCAGCCCCAGCATTTT
J gene: TRBJ1-5
clone size: few
V gene: TRBV7-3
D gene: .

CDR3 protein: CASSPGGPYEQFF
CDR3 DNA: TGTGCCAGTAGTCCCGGGGGGCCATATGAGCAGTTCTTC
J gene: TRBJ2-1
clone size: .
V gene: TRBV19
D gene: .

CDR3 protein: CASSLDGEQFF
CDR3 DNA: TGTGCCAGCAGCTTAGACGGGGAGCAGTTCTTC
J gene: TRBJ2-1
clone size: .
V gene: TRBV11-3
D gene: .

CDR3 protein: CASRAGTQSYEQYF
CDR3 DNA: TGTGCCAGCAGGGCCGGGACTCAGTCCTACGAGCAGTACTTC
J gene: TRBJ2-7
clone size: .
V gene: TRBV2
D gene: .

CDR3 protein: CASSLVLQGGNNEQFF
CDR3 DNA: TGTGCCAGCAGCTTAGTACTCCAGGGGGGAAACAATGAGCAGTTCTTC
J gene: TRBJ2-1
clone size: .
V gene: TRBV7-9
D gene: .

CDR3 protein: CASSLERSSTEAFF
CDR3 DNA: TGTGCCAGCAGCTTAGAGCGGAGTAGCACTGAAGCTTTCTTT
J gene: TRBJ1-1
clone size: .
V gene: TRBV7-2
D gene: .

CDR3 protein: CASGQGTSEAFF
CDR3 DNA: TGTGCCAGCGGCCAGGGAACATCTGAAGCTTTCTTT
J gene: TRBJ1-1
clone size: few
V gene: TRBV6-5
D gene: .

CDR3 protein: CASSRQASSYEQYF
CDR3 DNA: TGTGCCAGTAGCCGACAGGCGAGCTCCTACGAGCAGTACTTC
J gene: TRBJ2-7
clone size: .
V gene: TRBV19
D gene: .

CDR3 protein: CSSSPIDPAVGTEAFF
CDR3 DNA: TGTTCCAGCAGCCCAATTGATCCAGCGGTGGGCACTGAAGCTTTCTTT
J gene: TRBJ1-1
clone size: .
V gene: TRBV7-9
D gene: .

CDR3 protein: CSVSIIQGADNEQFF
CDR3 DNA: TGCAGCGTATCAATAATTCAGGGGGCGGACAATGAGCAGTTCTTC
J gene: TRBJ2-1
clone size: .
V gene: TRBV29-1
D gene: TRBD1

CDR3 protein: CASSRGPSGSSSTDTQYF
CDR3 DNA: TGCGCCAGCAGCCGAGGGCCTAGCGGGAGTTCTAGCACAGATACGCAGTATTTT
J gene: TRBJ2-3
clone size: .
V gene: TRBV4-1
D gene: TRBD2

CDR3 protein: CASSFRLTRWDTEAFF
CDR3 DNA: TGTGCCAGCAGCTTCCGCCTGACAAGATGGGACACTGAAGCTTTCTTT
J gene: TRBJ1-1
clone size: few
V gene: TRBV5-6
D gene: .

CDR3 protein: CASRRTSGYEQYF
CDR3 DNA: TGTGCCAGCAGGAGGACTAGCGGCTACGAGCAGTACTTC
J gene: TRBJ2-7
clone size: .
V gene: TRBV2
D gene: TRBD2

CDR3 protein: CSVPSGMGTDTQYF
CDR3 DNA: TGCAGCGTCCCTAGCGGGATGGGTACAGATACGCAGTATTTT
J gene: TRBJ2-3
clone size: .
V gene: TRBV29-1
D gene: TRBD2

CDR3 protein: CASSSRVGERYEQYF
CDR3 DNA: TGTGCCAGCAGTTCACGGGTAGGGGAAAGGTACGAGCAGTACTTC
J gene: TRBJ2-7
clone size: .
V gene: TRBV27
D gene: .

CDR3 protein: CASSPGGTGELFF
CDR3 DNA: TGTGCCAGCTCACCGGGGGGCACCGGGGAGCTGTTTTTT
J gene: TRBJ2-2
clone size: .
V gene: TRBV18
D gene: .

CDR3 protein: CASKGAWNTEAFF
CDR3 DNA: TGTGCCAGCAAGGGGGCTTGGAACACTGAAGCTTTCTTT
J gene: TRBJ1-1
clone size: .
V gene: TRBV2
D gene: TRBD1

CDR3 protein: CASSQERRGETQYF
CDR3 DNA: TGCGCCAGCAGCCAAGAACGCAGGGGAGAGACCCAGTACTTC
J gene: TRBJ2-5
clone size: .
V gene: TRBV4-1
D gene: .

CDR3 protein: CSAQDLAGRSEQYF
CDR3 DNA: TGCAGCGCCCAGGATCTAGCGGGACGGTCCGAGCAGTACTTC
J gene: TRBJ2-7
clone size: .
V gene: TRBV29-1
D gene: TRBD2

CDR3 protein: CAISSTDTQYF
CDR3 DNA: TGTGCCATCAGTTCGACAGATACGCAGTATTTT
J gene: TRBJ2-3
clone size: .
V gene: TRBV10-3
D gene: .

CDR3 protein: CASSFSFGSTTGELFF
CDR3 DNA: TGCGCCAGCAGCTTCTCCTTCGGGTCCACCACCGGGGAGCTGTTTTTT
J gene: TRBJ2-2
clone size: .
V gene: TRBV5-1
D gene: .

CDR3 protein: CACPVGDRETQYF
CDR3 DNA: TGTGCCTGCCCAGTCGGGGACAGAGAGACCCAGTACTTC
J gene: TRBJ2-5
clone size: few
V gene: TRBV30
D gene: TRBD1

CDR3 protein: CASSYNRGETQYF
CDR3 DNA: TGTGCCAGCAGCTACAACAGGGGTGAGACCCAGTACTTC
J gene: TRBJ2-5
clone size: .
V gene: TRBV7-2
D gene: TRBD1

CDR3 protein: CASSPRLAGGQETQYF
CDR3 DNA: TGTGCCAGCAGCCCCCGACTAGCGGGGGGGCAAGAGACCCAGTACTTC
J gene: TRBJ2-5
clone size: .
V gene: TRBV7-2
D gene: TRBD2

CDR3 protein: CASSLGQGLTDTQYF
CDR3 DNA: TGCGCCAGCAGCTTGGGACAGGGGTTAACAGATACGCAGTATTTT
J gene: TRBJ2-3
clone size: .
V gene: TRBV5-1
D gene: TRBD1

CDR3 protein: CASSFAIMGRGVSRSEQYF
CDR3 DNA: TGTGCCAGCAGCTTTGCGATAATGGGGCGGGGGGTATCCCGGAGTGAGCAGTACTTC
J gene: TRBJ2-7
clone size: .
V gene: TRBV7-2
D gene: TRBD2

CDR3 protein: CASSLILAGLEKLFF
CDR3 DNA: TGTGCCAGCAGCTTAATTCTGGCAGGGCTTGAAAAACTGTTTTTT
J gene: TRBJ1-4
clone size: .
V gene: TRBV7-9
D gene: .

CDR3 protein: CASSSGGANTGELFF
CDR3 DNA: TGTGCCAGCAGCTCTGGCGGGGCGAACACCGGGGAGCTGTTTTTT
J gene: TRBJ2-2
clone size: .
V gene: TRBV11-3
D gene: .

CDR3 protein: CASTGTGFYEQYF
CDR3 DNA: TGTGCCAGCACCGGGACAGGGTTCTACGAGCAGTACTTC
J gene: TRBJ2-7
clone size: many
V gene: TRBV5-6
D gene: TRBD1

CDR3 protein: CASSPSSNTGELFF
CDR3 DNA: TGTGCCAGCAGCCCATCATCGAACACCGGGGAGCTGTTTTTT
J gene: TRBJ2-2
clone size: .
V gene: TRBV7-7
D gene: .

CDR3 protein: CASSQDGTGTGDEKLFF
CDR3 DNA: TGCGCCAGCAGCCAAGATGGGACCGGGACAGGGGATGAAAAACTGTTTTTT
J gene: TRBJ1-4
clone size: few
V gene: TRBV4-3
D gene: TRBD1